This T cell receptor beta chain was sequenced in a study of human T cells and chemical hapten exposure. Study as a whole: Variation in per-sample TCR yields came mainly from small pooled library volume differences.

CDR1 MGHRA and CDR2 YSYEKL come from the germline V gene. With 4 bases removed from V and 1 base from J, the gap between germline ends came to 13 bases. The CDR3 is made up of 15 amino acids. Unique molecular identifiers were linked by the library to individual cDNA molecules. As processed by the authors: There were a median of roughly 100,000 TCRs per sample, with a range from roughly 20,000 to 750,000. TCRdb re-called the RACE reads with MiXCR, one entry per CDR3 protein. The V and J calls were not made by the authors but by TCRdb's processing. The sample yields about 50,000 distinct CDR3 sequences, 3.5% to 4.5% seen once. Stated time point: healthy volunteer bleed at 2 weeks. Unfractionated whole blood served as the source for total RNA extraction.

The gene calls are TRBV4-1 and TRBJ2-5; the D gene is possibly TRBD1 (5 bases). The TCR comes from a female donor in good health. Some clones in this sample may be carry-over from other donors' samples. What was sequenced was whole blood. Here the CDR3 DNA reads TGCGCCAGCAGCCCATTAAGACAGTTCCAAGAGACCCAGTACTTC. This encodes CASSPLRQFQETQYF.